This entry is about one TCR beta chain. This entry comes from a study of cytomegalovirus exposure and HLA in healthy donors. Between the trimmed V and J ends, which lost 5 bases and 10 bases, there was a span of 12 bases. Germline-derived CDR1 and CDR2 are SEHNR and FQNEAQ (reference sequence). The CDR3 runs to 12 residues. The PCR ran on 60 Vbeta and 13 Jbeta primers. The assay was immunoSEQ multiplex PCR, and TCRdb's table has in-frame clones only and misses some. This sample carries roughly 150,000 clones, with 1.5% to 2% going to the ten biggest clones. V gene TRBV7-9 combines with J gene TRBJ2-1, with D possibly matching TRBD2 (6 bases). What was sequenced was PBMCs. This TCR derives from a woman in her forties or fifties in good health and CMV-seronegative. CDR3 amino acids: CASSLGLWEQFF. CDR3 nucleotides: TGTGCCAGCAGCCTCGGACTATGGGAGCAGTTCTTC.